A single sample is the source of the 15 T cell receptor beta chains below, sequenced in a study of blood T cell repertoires in COVID-19. Libraries were prepared by immunoSEQ multiplex PCR; TCRdb keeps only in-frame clonotypes and omits some of them. The sample shows around 150,000 clones, about 80% of them seen only once. The sequencing input was peripheral blood. The receptors derive from a woman in her forties with COVID-19, enrolled during active disease.

The chain recombines TRBV27 with TRBJ2-1; 7 bases line up with TRBD1. From germline, CDR1 is MNHEY and CDR2 SMNVEV (reference sequence). The length of the CDR3 is 15 residues. The junction had 13 bases not matched to a gene; V was cut back by 8 bases and J by 6 bases. CDR3 in DNA: TGTGCCAGCGGGGCCCGTAGGGACAGCTCCAATGAGCAGTTCTTC. Its protein is CASGARRDSSNEQFF.

The V gene is TRBV4-1, the J gene TRBJ2-1; 7 nucleotides agree with TRBD1. The V gene end was trimmed by 3 bases and the J gene end by 4 bases; junction bases not matched to a gene: 6. The CDR3 has 15 residues. The germline gives CDR1 MGHRA, CDR2 YSYEKL. The CDR3 bases are TGCGCCAGCAGCCATGAGGAGACAGGGTACAATGAGCAGTTCTTC. Residues: CASSHEETGYNEQFF.

The gene calls are TRBV7-2 and TRBJ2-2, with 7 bases aligning to TRBD1. CDR3 length equals 15 residues. Germline lookup yields CDR1 SGHTA and CDR2 FQGNSA. Losses at the gene ends were 2 bases for V and 5 bases for J; bases not matched to a gene: 5. The CDR3 sequence is CASSLRQGYTGELFF. The CDR3 nucleotides read TGTGCCAGCAGCTTACGACAGGGTTATACCGGGGAGCTGTTTTTT. The full variable domain, rest sourced from reference TRBV7-2 and TRBJ2-2, is GAGVSQSPSNKVTEKGKDVELRCDPISGHTALYWYRQSLGQGLEFLIYFQGNSAPDKSGLPSDRFSAERTGGSVSTLTIQRTQQEDSAVYLCASSLRQGYTGELFFGEGSRLTVL.

The chain employs TRBV18 and TRBJ2-1; perhaps TRBD2 as D (5 bases). The germline V gene encodes CDR1 KGHSH and CDR2 LQKENI. CDR3 length: 13 amino acids. Trimming left V 2 bases short and J 6 bases short, with 8 bases between. The CDR3 region is CASSPRRGNEQFF. The CDR3 nucleotides read TGTGCCAGCTCACCAAGACGGGGCAATGAGCAGTTCTTC.

V and J are TRBV5-4 and TRBJ1-1; D gene uncertain. Germline loops: CDR1 SGHNT, CDR2 YYREEE (reference sequence). The CDR3 is made up of 15 amino acids. Trimming left V 0 bases short and J 0 bases short, with 9 bases between. This CDR3 reads CASSLGHAVNTEAFF. DNA of the CDR3: TGTGCCAGCAGCTTGGGGCACGCAGTGAACACTGAAGCTTTCTTT. The full variable domain, its missing parts supplied by reference TRBV5-4 and TRBJ1-1, is ETGVTQSPTHLIKTRGQQVTLRCSSQSGHNTVSWYQQALGQGPQFIFQYYREEENGRGNFPPRFSGLQFPNYSSELNVNALELDDSALYLCASSLGHAVNTEAFFGQGTRLTVV.

V usage is TRBV6-4 and J usage is TRBJ1-6; no clear D. Germline V gene sequence: CDR1 MRHNA, CDR2 SNTAGT. The germline V and J ends were trimmed by 4 bases and 5 bases, with 12 bases remaining between them. CDR3 length: 15 amino acids. CDR3 protein: CASSVSGSDNSPLHF. The DNA of the CDR3 is TGTGCCAGCAGTGTTTCGGGGTCGGATAATTCACCCCTCCACTTT.

This sequence joins TRBV28 and TRBJ1-4; D not resolved. Germline V gene lookup returns CDR1 MDHEN and CDR2 SYDVKM. This CDR3 is 12 amino acids long. V lost 6 bases and J 10 bases, leaving 12 bases between the germline ends. The CDR3: CASRERRRKLFF. The CDR3, as DNA: TGTGCCAGCAGAGAAAGGAGGAGAAAACTGTTTTTT.

The chain combines TRBV7-9 with TRBJ2-5; D possibly corresponds to TRBD2 (6 bases). CDR1 and CDR2 from the germline V gene are SEHNR and FQNEAQ (reference sequence). The CDR3 spans 16 residues. V lost 3 bases and J lost 0, with 14 bases in between. CDR3 residues: CASSFPPTGDQETQYF. The CDR3, as DNA: TGTGCCAGCAGCTTCCCCCCAACGGGGGACCAAGAGACCCAGTACTTC.

The chain combines TRBV19 with TRBJ1-5; D is perhaps TRBD1 (5 bases). The CDR3 contains 14 residues. Germline V gene data show CDR1 as LNHDA and CDR2 as SQIVND (reference sequence). Trimming shortened V by 6 bases and J by 4 bases, and 13 bases separated the two germline ends. Here the CDR3 DNA reads TGTGCCAGTAGCCACGGGGGGGGTAATCAGCCCCAGCATTTT. Its protein product is CASSHGGGNQPQHF.

This sequence joins TRBV5-5 and TRBJ2-6; tentatively, D is TRBD1 (5 bases). The ends were cut back, 0 bases at V and 2 bases at J, with 6 bases in the middle. Germline V gene data show CDR1 as SGHKS and CDR2 as YYEKEE (reference sequence). The CDR3 is 15 residues long. The CDR3 spells CASSLVTAGANVLTF. CDR3 coding DNA: TGTGCCAGCAGCTTGGTGACAGCTGGGGCCAACGTCCTGACTTTC.

The V call is TRBV19, the J call TRBJ1-3, with 7 bases that match TRBD1. The CDR3 has 14 residues. Losses at the gene ends were 3 bases for V and 2 bases for J; bases not matched to a gene: 1. In germline, CDR1 is LNHDA, CDR2 SQIVND (reference sequence). The CDR3 nucleotides are TGTGCCAGTAGTATTACAGGGGCTGGAAACACCATATATTTT. It encodes CASSITGAGNTIYF.

This clone came up once. The chain combines TRBV27 with TRBJ2-1; possibly TRBD1 for D (5 bases). The V end lost 7 bases, the J end lost 0 bases, and 16 bases lay between the germline ends. Germline V gene data show CDR1 as MNHEY and CDR2 as SMNVEV (reference sequence). The CDR3 runs 16 residues. CDR3 DNA sequence: TGTGCCAGCACTCGATGGGGCGTAAGCTCCTACAATGAGCAGTTCTTC. Protein product: CASTRWGVSSYNEQFF.

The chain employs TRBV10-3 and TRBJ1-1; 7 positions match TRBD1. Germline CDR1 and CDR2: ENHRY and SYGVKD. This CDR3 contains 14 residues. V was pared by 6 bases and J by 1 base, with 5 bases of the junction left unmatched. This CDR3 reads CAIRRDSQNTEAFF. In nucleotides, the CDR3 is TGTGCCATCAGACGGGACAGTCAGAACACTGAAGCTTTCTTT.

V gene TRBV5-4 combines with J gene TRBJ2-7; TRBD1 agrees at 10 bases. V gave up 0 bases and J gave up 2 bases; unmatched junction bases: 5. This CDR3 has 16 residues. Germline V lookup: CDR1 SGHNT, CDR2 YYREEE (reference sequence). DNA of the CDR3: TGTGCCAGCAGCTTGGTGACAGGGGGCCTAACCTACGAGCAGTACGTC. This translates into CASSLVTGGLTYEQYV.

The chain has TRBV20-1 and TRBJ1-1; TRBD1 matches at 8 bases. CDR3 length equals 10 residues. Trimming removed 5 bases from V and 8 bases from J; junction bases left unmatched: 1. Germline V lookup: CDR1 DFQATT, CDR2 SNEGSKA (reference sequence). CDR3 nucleotide sequence: TGCAGTGCTCGGACAGGGGAAGCTTTCTTT. Translation gives CSARTGEAFF.